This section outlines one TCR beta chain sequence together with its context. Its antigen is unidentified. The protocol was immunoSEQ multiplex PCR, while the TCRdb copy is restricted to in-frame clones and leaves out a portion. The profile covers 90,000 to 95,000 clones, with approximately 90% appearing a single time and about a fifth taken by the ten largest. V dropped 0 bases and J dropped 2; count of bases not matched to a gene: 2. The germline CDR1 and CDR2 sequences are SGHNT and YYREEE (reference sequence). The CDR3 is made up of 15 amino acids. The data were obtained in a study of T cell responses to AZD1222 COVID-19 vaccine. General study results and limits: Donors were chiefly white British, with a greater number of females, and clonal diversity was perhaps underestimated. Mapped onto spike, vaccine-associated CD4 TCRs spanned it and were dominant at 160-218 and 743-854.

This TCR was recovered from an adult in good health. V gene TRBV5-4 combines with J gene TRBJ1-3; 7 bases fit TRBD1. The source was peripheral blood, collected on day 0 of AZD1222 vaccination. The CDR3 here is CASSLDRGTGNTIYF. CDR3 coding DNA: TGTGCCAGCAGCTTGGACAGGGGCACTGGAAACACCATATATTTT.